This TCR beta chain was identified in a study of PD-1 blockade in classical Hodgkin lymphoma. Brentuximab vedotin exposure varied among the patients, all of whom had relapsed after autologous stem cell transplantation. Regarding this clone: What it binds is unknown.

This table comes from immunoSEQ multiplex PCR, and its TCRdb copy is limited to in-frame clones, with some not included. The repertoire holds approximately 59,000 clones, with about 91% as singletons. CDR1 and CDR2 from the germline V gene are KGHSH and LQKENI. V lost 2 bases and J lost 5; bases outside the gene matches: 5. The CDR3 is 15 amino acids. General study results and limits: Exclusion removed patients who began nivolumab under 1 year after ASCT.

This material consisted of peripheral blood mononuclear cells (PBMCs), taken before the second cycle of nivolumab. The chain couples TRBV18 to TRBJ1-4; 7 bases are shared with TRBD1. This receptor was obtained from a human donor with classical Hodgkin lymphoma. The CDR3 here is CASSPWGTENEKLFF. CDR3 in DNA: TGTGCCAGCTCACCATGGGGGACAGAGAATGAAAAACTGTTTTTT.